This is a list of T cell receptor beta chains from one sample in a study of T cells in Graves' hyperthyroidism and ophthalmopathy. TCRdb re-called the multiplex PCR reads through MiXCR, storing one row per CDR3 protein. The data show 190,000 or so distinct CDR3 sequences, with about 17% seen just once and about 45% held by the top ten. Material for sequencing was blood. Receptors originate from a middle-aged man with Graves' hyperthyroidism. Each CDR3 is given with its conserved first and last residue. D genes are given only for firm matches.

d_gene: -; v_gene: TRBV5-6; j_gene: TRBJ2-2; CDR3aa: CASSLVFKRSTGELFF
d_gene: -; v_gene: TRBV28; j_gene: TRBJ1-1; CDR3aa: CASSSTGENTEAFF
d_gene: -; v_gene: TRBV11-2; j_gene: TRBJ1-3; CDR3aa: CASSLGARLSGNTIYF
d_gene: TRBD1; v_gene: TRBV14; j_gene: TRBJ2-7; CDR3aa: CASSLYRDSYEQYF
d_gene: TRBD1; v_gene: TRBV5-1; j_gene: TRBJ2-7; CDR3aa: CASSGTGGSDEQYF
d_gene: -; v_gene: TRBV7-9; j_gene: TRBJ2-6; CDR3aa: CASSLGRTQTGANVLTF
d_gene: -; v_gene: TRBV7-6; j_gene: TRBJ2-7; CDR3aa: CASSSNHGNEQYF
d_gene: -; v_gene: TRBV6-2/TRBV6-3; j_gene: TRBJ1-1; CDR3aa: CASSYRDEAFF
d_gene: TRBD1; v_gene: TRBV2; j_gene: TRBJ1-1; CDR3aa: CASRDSYRNTEAFF
d_gene: TRBD1; v_gene: TRBV9; j_gene: TRBJ1-6; CDR3aa: CASSAEGGKANSPLHF
d_gene: TRBD1; v_gene: TRBV11-2; j_gene: TRBJ2-3; CDR3aa: CASSFRGQGADTQYF
d_gene: -; v_gene: TRBV5-1; j_gene: TRBJ1-4; CDR3aa: CASSLGTATNEKLFF
d_gene: -; v_gene: TRBV12-3/TRBV12-4; j_gene: TRBJ1-2; CDR3aa: CASDRRGYGYTF
d_gene: -; v_gene: TRBV5-1; j_gene: TRBJ1-4; CDR3aa: CASSLSGVGEKLFF
d_gene: -; v_gene: TRBV7-3; j_gene: TRBJ1-5; CDR3aa: CASSYDWGPYSNQPQHF
d_gene: -; v_gene: TRBV20-1; j_gene: TRBJ2-5; CDR3aa: CSAVWGVETQYF
d_gene: -; v_gene: TRBV20-1; j_gene: TRBJ2-7; CDR3aa: CSAKPGAGWSYEQYF
d_gene: -; v_gene: TRBV6-1; j_gene: TRBJ2-7; CDR3aa: CASSYEESSYEQYF
d_gene: TRBD1; v_gene: TRBV6-1; j_gene: TRBJ1-2; CDR3aa: CAIGDRALYGYTF
d_gene: TRBD2; v_gene: TRBV11-3; j_gene: TRBJ2-2; CDR3aa: CASSLSGGNTGELFF
d_gene: TRBD2; v_gene: TRBV7-3; j_gene: TRBJ2-1; CDR3aa: CASSRLAGGPSEQFF
d_gene: -; v_gene: TRBV19; j_gene: TRBJ2-7; CDR3aa: CASSIRQSYEQYF
d_gene: -; v_gene: TRBV19; j_gene: TRBJ1-2; CDR3aa: CASSIGQSLTSIYGYTF
d_gene: TRBD1; v_gene: TRBV6-2/TRBV6-3; j_gene: TRBJ1-2; CDR3aa: CASSNRDRDFGGYTF
d_gene: -; v_gene: TRBV12-3/TRBV12-4; j_gene: TRBJ1-1; CDR3aa: CASSEGQVGAFF